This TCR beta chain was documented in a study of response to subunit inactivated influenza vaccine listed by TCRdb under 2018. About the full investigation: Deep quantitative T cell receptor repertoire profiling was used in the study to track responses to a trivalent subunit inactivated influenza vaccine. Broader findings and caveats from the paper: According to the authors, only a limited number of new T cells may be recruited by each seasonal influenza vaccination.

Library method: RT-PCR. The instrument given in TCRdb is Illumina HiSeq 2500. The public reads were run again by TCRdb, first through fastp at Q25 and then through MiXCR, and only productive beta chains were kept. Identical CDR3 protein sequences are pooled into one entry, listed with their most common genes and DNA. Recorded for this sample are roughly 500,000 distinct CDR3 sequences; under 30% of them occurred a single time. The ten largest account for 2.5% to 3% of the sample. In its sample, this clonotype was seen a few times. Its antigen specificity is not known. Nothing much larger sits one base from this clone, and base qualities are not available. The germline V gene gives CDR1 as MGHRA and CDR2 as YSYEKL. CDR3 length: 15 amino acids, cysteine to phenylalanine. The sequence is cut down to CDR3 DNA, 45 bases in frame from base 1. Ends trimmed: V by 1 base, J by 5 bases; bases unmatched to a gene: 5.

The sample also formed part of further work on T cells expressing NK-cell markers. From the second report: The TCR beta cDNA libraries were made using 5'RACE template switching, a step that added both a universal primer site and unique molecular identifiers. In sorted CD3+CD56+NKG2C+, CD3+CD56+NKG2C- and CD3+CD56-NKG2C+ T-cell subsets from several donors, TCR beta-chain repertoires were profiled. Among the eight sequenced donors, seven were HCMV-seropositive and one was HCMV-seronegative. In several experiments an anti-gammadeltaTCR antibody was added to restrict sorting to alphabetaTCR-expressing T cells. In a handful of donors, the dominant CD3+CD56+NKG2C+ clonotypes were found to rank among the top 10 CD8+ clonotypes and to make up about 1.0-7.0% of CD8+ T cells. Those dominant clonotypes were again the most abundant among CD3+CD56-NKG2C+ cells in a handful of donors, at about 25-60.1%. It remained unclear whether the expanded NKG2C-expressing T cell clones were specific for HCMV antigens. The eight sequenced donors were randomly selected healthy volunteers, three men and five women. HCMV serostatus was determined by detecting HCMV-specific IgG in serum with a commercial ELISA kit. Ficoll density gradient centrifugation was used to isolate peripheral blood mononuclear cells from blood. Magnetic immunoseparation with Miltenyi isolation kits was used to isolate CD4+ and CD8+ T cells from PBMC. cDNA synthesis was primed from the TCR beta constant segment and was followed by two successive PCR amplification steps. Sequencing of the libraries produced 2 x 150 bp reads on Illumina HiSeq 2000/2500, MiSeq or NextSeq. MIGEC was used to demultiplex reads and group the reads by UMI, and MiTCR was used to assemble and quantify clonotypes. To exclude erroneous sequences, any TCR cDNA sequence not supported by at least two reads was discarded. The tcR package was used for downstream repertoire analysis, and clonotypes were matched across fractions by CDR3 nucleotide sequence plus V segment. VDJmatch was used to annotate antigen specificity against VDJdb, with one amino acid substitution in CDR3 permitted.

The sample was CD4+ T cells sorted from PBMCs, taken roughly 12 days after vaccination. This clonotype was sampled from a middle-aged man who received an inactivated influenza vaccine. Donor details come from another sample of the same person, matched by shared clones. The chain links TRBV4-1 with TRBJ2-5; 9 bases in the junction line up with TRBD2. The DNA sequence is TGCGCCAGCAGCCAAGCACAGCGGGGGGTGGAGACCCAGTACTTC. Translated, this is CASSQAQRGVETQYF.